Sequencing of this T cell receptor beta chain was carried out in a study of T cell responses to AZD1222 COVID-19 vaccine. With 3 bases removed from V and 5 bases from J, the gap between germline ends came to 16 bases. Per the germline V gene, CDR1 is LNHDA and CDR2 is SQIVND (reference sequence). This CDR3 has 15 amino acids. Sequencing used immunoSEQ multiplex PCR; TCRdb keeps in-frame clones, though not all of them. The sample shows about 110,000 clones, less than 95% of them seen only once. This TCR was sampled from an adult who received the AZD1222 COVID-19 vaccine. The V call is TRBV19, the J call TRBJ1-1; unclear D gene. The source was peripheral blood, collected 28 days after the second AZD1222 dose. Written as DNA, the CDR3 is TGTGCCAGTAGTATGGGCAACGCTAGAGGGACTGAAGCTTTCTTT. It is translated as CASSMGNARGTEAFF.